The 8 T cell receptor beta chains below come from one sample, sequenced in a study of blood T cell repertoires in COVID-19. Libraries were prepared by immunoSEQ multiplex PCR; TCRdb keeps only in-frame clonotypes and omits some of them. The data hold some 30,000 clones, with almost 85% observed a single time. The material sequenced was peripheral blood. These TCRs come from a man at least 80 years old with active COVID-19.

The V call is TRBV7-9, the J call TRBJ1-2; TRBD1 might be the D (5 bases). The CDR3 loop spans 16 amino acids. V lost 5 bases and J 7 bases, leaving 23 bases between the germline ends. Germline CDR1 and CDR2: SEHNR and FQNEAQ (reference sequence). The CDR3 nucleotides read TGTGCCAGCAGCATGATTGGTGGCAGGGTTTCTCCTGGCTACACCTTC. This translates into CASSMIGGRVSPGYTF. The complete variable domain, with remaining parts taken from reference TRBV7-9 and TRBJ1-2, reads DTGVSQNPRHKITKRGQNVTFRCDPISEHNRLYWYRQTLGQGPEFLTYFQNEAQLEKSRLLSDRFSAERPKGSFSTLEIQRTEQGDSAMYLCASSMIGGRVSPGYTFGSGTRLTVV.

V gene TRBV5-1 combines with J gene TRBJ2-1; TRBD2 matches 8 bases. The CDR3 contains 15 residues. J lost 6 bases, V lost 0 bases, and 5 bases had no gene match. Germline lookup yields CDR1 SGHRS and CDR2 YFSETQ. The CDR3 loop is CASSLGGSGVNEQFF. DNA for the CDR3: TGCGCCAGCAGCTTGGGGGGTAGCGGGGTCAATGAGCAGTTCTTC.

V usage is TRBV5-6 and J usage is TRBJ1-2; TRBD1 matches 8 bases. The CDR3 contains 16 residues. CDR1 and CDR2 (germline): SGHDT, YYEEEE. The V segment lost 4 bases and the J segment 0 bases; nucleotides outside the gene matches: 8. The CDR3 nucleotides read TGTGCCAGCAGCCTCGGACAGGGAAGGTCTAACTATGGCTACACCTTC. Protein product: CASSLGQGRSNYGYTF.

The chain employs TRBV6-5 and TRBJ2-7; perhaps TRBD2 as D (5 bases). Germline V gene lookup returns CDR1 MNHEY and CDR2 SVGAGI. The germline V and J ends were trimmed by 8 bases and 1 base, with 12 bases remaining between them. The CDR3 consists of 13 residues. The CDR3 reads CASGREPSYEQYF. CDR3 coding DNA: TGTGCCAGCGGGAGAGAACCGTCCTACGAGCAGTACTTC.

V gene TRBV4-1 combines with J gene TRBJ1-1; D uncertain. Germline assignment: CDR1 MGHRA and CDR2 YSYEKL. CDR3 length: 15 residues. The ends were cut back, 4 bases at V and 5 bases at J, with 17 bases in the middle. The CDR3 sequence: CASSPRSPMRTEAFF. The CDR3 nucleotides are TGCGCCAGCAGCCCGCGCTCCCCGATGAGGACTGAAGCTTTCTTT.

The gene calls are TRBV11-3 and TRBJ2-1; 9 bases line up with TRBD2. Per germline, CDR1 SGHNT and CDR2 YENEEA. This CDR3 is built from 13 residues. V lost 8 bases, J lost 9 bases, and 8 bases stayed unmatched. The DNA of the CDR3 is TGTGCCAGCCGAGCGGGAGCGGGGGGTGAGCAGTTCTTC. Translation gives CASRAGAGGEQFF. Full variable domain (rest looked up from reference TRBV11-3 and TRBJ2-1): EAGVVQSPRYKIIEKKQPVAFWCNPISGHNTLYWYLQNLGQGPELLIRYENEEAVDDSQLPKDRFSAERLKGVDSTLKIQPAELGDSAVYLCASRAGAGGEQFFGPGTRLTVL.

The chain uses TRBV11-2 and TRBJ2-7; 9 bases fit TRBD2. Germline-derived CDR1 and CDR2 are SGHAT and FQNNGV. V was clipped by 3 bases and J by 12 bases; unmatched bases: 6. The CDR3 extends over 12 amino acids. CDR3 DNA sequence: TGTGCCAGCAGCTTTATTTTGGGACTAGCGTACTTC. This encodes CASSFILGLAYF.

This rearrangement joins TRBV18 to TRBJ1-3; tentatively, D is TRBD1 (6 bases). The V end lost 3 bases, the J end lost 0 bases, and 9 bases lay between the germline ends. Germline V gene lookup returns CDR1 KGHSH and CDR2 LQKENI. This CDR3 spans 15 amino acids. The CDR3 region is CASSPDSISGNTIYF. CDR3 DNA: TGTGCCAGCTCACCGGACAGTATCTCTGGAAACACCATATATTTT.